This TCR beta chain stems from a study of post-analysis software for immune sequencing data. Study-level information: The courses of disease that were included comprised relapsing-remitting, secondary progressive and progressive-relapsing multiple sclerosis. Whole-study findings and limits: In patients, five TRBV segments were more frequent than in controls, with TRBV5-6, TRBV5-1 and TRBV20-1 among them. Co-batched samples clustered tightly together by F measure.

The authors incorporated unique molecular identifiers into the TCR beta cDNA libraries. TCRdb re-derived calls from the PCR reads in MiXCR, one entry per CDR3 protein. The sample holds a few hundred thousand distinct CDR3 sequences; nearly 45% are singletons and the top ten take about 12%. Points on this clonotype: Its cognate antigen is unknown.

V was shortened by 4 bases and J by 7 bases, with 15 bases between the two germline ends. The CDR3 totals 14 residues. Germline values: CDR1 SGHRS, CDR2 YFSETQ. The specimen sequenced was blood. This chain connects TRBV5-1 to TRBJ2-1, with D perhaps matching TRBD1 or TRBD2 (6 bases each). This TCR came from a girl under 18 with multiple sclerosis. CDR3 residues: CASSLGGDRNEQFF. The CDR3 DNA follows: TGCGCCAGCAGCCTGGGGGGTGACAGGAATGAGCAGTTCTTC.